The sequence of this T cell receptor beta chain was determined in a study of blood T cell repertoires in COVID-19. V lost 3 bases and J lost 9, with 19 bases in between. The CDR3 loop spans 15 amino acids. Germline CDR1 SGHRS, CDR2 YFSETQ. Some clones are missing from TCRdb's copy, which holds only in-frame ones; the method was immunoSEQ multiplex PCR. The sample consists of 150,000 to 200,000 clones, around 89% of them appearing once. Participants were placed into cohorts based on the clinical history they reported. In Cohort 3, a recovered donor had either two negative PCRs, clearance, or symptom resolution.

Sequenced material: PBMCs or T cells enriched from blood (not recorded which). The rearrangement links TRBV5-1 to TRBJ2-1, with D maybe TRBD1 (7 bases). This TCR derives from a woman aged 18-35 years who had recovered from COVID-19. The CDR3 protein is CASSWGGDRAGEQFF. CDR3 sequence (DNA): TGCGCCAGCAGCTGGGGAGGAGACAGGGCGGGTGAGCAGTTCTTC.